These 19 T cell receptor beta chains originate from one sample sequenced in a study of T-cell reconstitution after alpha-beta-depleted transplantation in children. The library targeted TCRbeta and was prepared with unique molecular identifiers. TCRdb independently ran MiXCR on the PCR reads; one entry per CDR3 protein. In the table there are hundreds of thousands of distinct CDR3 sequences, under 15% of which are singletons. Sequencing was performed on PBMCs from the stem cell graft donor, taken from the stem cell graft. These receptors came from a human donor who donated a stem cell graft to a child with combined immunodeficiency.

The CDR3 protein is CASNPGQGYEQYF. CDR3 coding DNA: TGTGCCAGCAACCCGGGACAGGGGTACGAGCAGTACTTC. The rearrangement joins TRBV6-1 to TRBJ2-7; TRBD1 matches at 10 bases. The germline CDR1 and CDR2 sequences are MNHNS and SASEGT. The CDR3 spans 13 residues. The ends lost 7 bases at V and 4 bases at J; junction bases unmatched: 4.

This clonotype has more than one count but fewer than ten. This sequence joins TRBV3-1 and TRBJ2-7, with D tentatively TRBD2 (5 bases). Looked up from germline, CDR1 is LGHDT and CDR2 is YNNKEL (reference sequence). The length of the CDR3 is 14 residues. V lost 2 bases and J lost 10, with 18 bases in between. CDR3 bases: TGTGCCAGCAGCCAAACACCGGACCTTCGGGGACAGTACTTC. Its protein is CASSQTPDLRGQYF.

This clonotype was counted a few times. V usage is TRBV6-5 and J usage is TRBJ2-7; 11 nucleotides line up with TRBD2. The CDR3 spans 14 residues. Germline V CDR1 and CDR2: MNHEY, SVGAGI. The J segment lost 7 bases and the V segment lost 5 bases, leaving 7 bases of the junction unmatched. CDR3 DNA sequence: TGTGCCAGCAGTCTACTAGCGGGAGAGGAAGAGCAGTACTTC. Encoded protein: CASSLLAGEEEQYF.

This clonotype was counted only a few times. This chain uses TRBV7-2 with TRBJ2-2, with D perhaps matching TRBD2 (5 bases). In germline, CDR1 is SGHTA, CDR2 FQGNSA. Trimming took off 5 bases at V and 4 bases at J, with 11 bases between the two ends. This CDR3 is built from 14 residues. The CDR3, as DNA: TGTGCCAGCAGCCTACTAGTTTCCACCGGGGAGCTGTTTTTT. Translated: CASSLLVSTGELFF.

V gene TRBV7-2 combines with J gene TRBJ1-1; no firm D call. The germline CDR1 and CDR2 sequences are SGHTA and FQGNSA. V was clipped by 1 base and J by 4 bases, with 7 bases between them. The CDR3 contains 13 residues. Here the CDR3 DNA reads TGTGCCAGCAGCTTAGAGTCGGCCACTGAAGCTTTCTTT. The encoded protein is CASSLESATEAFF.

Ten or more counts support this clonotype. This chain uses TRBV6-5 with TRBJ2-2; D is unresolved. Trimming pared 0 bases from V and 6 bases from J, leaving 5 bases between. Germline CDR1 reads MNHEY; CDR2 reads SVGAGI. The CDR3 is 13 amino acids. The CDR3 is CASSYSMAGELFF. As DNA, the CDR3 is TGTGCCAGCAGTTACTCGATGGCCGGGGAGCTGTTTTTT.

This clonotype was recorded a few times. The chain is built from TRBV7-8 and TRBJ2-7, with 7 bases fitting TRBD1. This CDR3 has 15 residues. CDR1 SGHVS and CDR2 FQNEAQ come from the germline V gene. The V and J ends lost 1 base and 1 base, in that order; junction bases with no gene match: 4. In nucleotides, the CDR3 is TGTGCCAGCAGCTTAGTCTCGGGACAGTCCTACGAGCAGTACTTC. Its protein is CASSLVSGQSYEQYF.

In its sample, this clonotype was seen many times. The chain has TRBV29-1 and TRBJ2-1; D possibly corresponds to TRBD2 (5 bases). Germline V gives CDR1 SQVTM, CDR2 ANQGSEA. This CDR3 is built from 15 residues. Between the trimmed V and J ends, which lost 4 bases and 8 bases, there was a span of 21 bases. CDR3 nucleotides: TGCAGCGTTGTGTCAGGCCCCACGATGGAGGATGAGCAGTTCTTC. It codes for CSVVSGPTMEDEQFF.

This clonotype showed up just a few times. This chain uses TRBV10-3 with TRBJ2-5; D ambiguous. With 3 bases removed from V and 7 bases from J, the gap between germline ends came to 9 bases. Per germline, CDR1 ENHRY and CDR2 SYGVKD. This CDR3 comprises 12 residues. Written as DNA, the CDR3 is TGTGCCATCAGTGAAGGAAAGGGGACCCAGTACTTC. Protein sequence: CAISEGKGTQYF.

The J gene is TRBJ1-5, the V gene TRBV7-2, with D perhaps TRBD1 (5 bases). Deletions cut 6 bases from V and 5 bases from J, with 8 bases between. CDR1 and CDR2 (germline): SGHTA, FQGNSA. The length of the CDR3 is 12 residues. CDR3 amino acids: CASRRGDQPQHF. Here the CDR3 DNA reads TGTGCCAGCAGAAGAGGGGATCAGCCCCAGCATTTT.

In its sample, this clonotype was seen a few times. CDR3 amino acids: CASSQRGTGNTEAFF. In nucleotides, the CDR3 is TGTGCCAGCAGTCAACGGGGGACAGGAAACACTGAAGCTTTCTTT. The gene calls are TRBV6-1 and TRBJ1-1, with TRBD1 matching over 8 bases. The CDR3 length is 15 residues. Looked up from germline, CDR1 is MNHNS and CDR2 is SASEGT. The V and J ends lost 5 bases and 2 bases, in that order; junction bases with no gene match: 7.

The J gene is TRBJ2-5, the V gene TRBV5-1, with a weak D call TRBD1 (6 bases). Germline loops: CDR1 SGHRS, CDR2 YFSETQ. V lost 5 bases, J lost 3 bases, and 14 bases lay in between. The CDR3 has 14 amino acids. The CDR3 loop is CASRAQGGKETQYF. The CDR3 nucleotides read TGCGCCAGCAGAGCACAGGGTGGAAAAGAGACCCAGTACTTC.

This clonotype was counted at least ten times. V is TRBV5-1 and J is TRBJ2-5; D is undetermined. Trimming took off 1 base at V and 4 bases at J, with 14 bases between the two ends. In germline, CDR1 is SGHRS, CDR2 YFSETQ. The length of the CDR3 is 15 residues. Here the CDR3 reads CASSLFGSRGETQYF. The CDR3 DNA is TGCGCCAGCAGCTTGTTCGGATCGAGAGGAGAGACCCAGTACTTC.

V gene TRBV30 combines with J gene TRBJ2-7, with D possibly called TRBD1 or TRBD2 (5 bases each). This CDR3 comprises 15 residues. Germline V gene sequence: CDR1 GTSNPN, CDR2 SVGIG (reference sequence). Trimming took 3 bases from V and 4 from J, leaving 19 bases between them. The CDR3: CAWRPRDRLSYEQYF. Written as DNA, the CDR3 is TGTGCCTGGAGGCCCCGGGACCGACTGAGTTACGAGCAGTACTTC.

This clonotype appeared a few times. V is TRBV9 and J is TRBJ2-1, with D possibly matching TRBD2 (5 bases). Deletions cut 4 bases from V and 3 bases from J, with 20 bases between. Germline assignment: CDR1 SGDLS and CDR2 YYNGEE. This CDR3 comprises 17 residues. CDR3 coding DNA: TGTGCCAGCAGCCCCCCCACGGGATCTTTGGTCTACAATGAGCAGTTCTTC. Translation: CASSPPTGSLVYNEQFF.

This sequence joins TRBV4-2 and TRBJ1-1, with D perhaps TRBD1 (5 bases). V was pared by 4 bases and J by 8 bases, with 17 bases between. This CDR3 has 14 amino acids. The germline V gene has CDR1 LGHNA and CDR2 YNFKEQ. CDR3 sequence reads: CASSPRGEDTEAFF. The CDR3 DNA reads TGTGCCAGCAGCCCAAGGGGAGAGGATACAGAAGCTTTCTTT.

This clonotype came up many times. The chain links TRBV6-1 to TRBJ1-5; unclear D gene. The CDR3 runs 13 residues. Between the trimmed V and J ends, which lost 6 bases and 2 bases, there was a span of 8 bases. Germline CDR1 is MNHNS and CDR2 is SASEGT. CDR3 residues: CASSRRGNQPQHF. DNA of the CDR3: TGTGCCAGCAGCCGAAGGGGCAATCAGCCCCAGCATTTT.

A few counts support this clonotype. CDR3 loop: CASSFSGRGSVETQYF. The CDR3 DNA reads as TGCGCCAGCAGCTTTTCGGGGAGAGGCTCGGTAGAGACCCAGTACTTC. The genes are TRBV5-1 and TRBJ2-5, with a possible D match to TRBD2 (5 bases). Trimming took off 2 bases at V and 4 bases at J, with 18 bases between the two ends. CDR1 and CDR2 (germline): SGHRS, YFSETQ. The CDR3 covers 16 residues.

This clonotype was observed many times. The chain uses TRBV27 and TRBJ2-7; D gene ambiguous. Trimming stripped 0 bases from V and 2 bases from J, with 5 bases between. The CDR3 covers 13 residues. Germline V gene sequence: CDR1 MNHEY, CDR2 SMNVEV (reference sequence). CDR3 sequence: CASSLSATYEQYF. Here the CDR3 DNA reads TGTGCCAGCAGTTTATCCGCCACCTACGAGCAGTACTTC.